Following are 17 T cell receptor beta chains from one sample sequenced in a study of T cell repertoires in cytomegalovirus infection. These receptors have no known antigen. TCRdb recomputed calls from the reads with MiXCR, one row per CDR3 protein. The sample lists around 770,000 distinct CDR3 sequences, approximately 32% seen once, with 13% in the top ten. The source was cultured CD8+ T cells from PBMCs, collected from culture after CMV antigen stimulation. The receptors shown here come from a human donor in good health (CMV status not recorded). Some clones in this sample may be carry-over from other donors' samples.

The chain combines TRBV23-1 with TRBJ2-2, with 15 positions matching TRBD2. TRBV23-1 is an ORF; its function is uncertain. The junction had 5 bases not matched to a gene; V was cut back by 3 bases and J by 0 bases. This CDR3 region has 19 residues. CDR3 amino acids: CASSHGLAGGNTNTGELFF. The DNA of the CDR3 is TGCGCCAGCAGTCACGGACTAGCGGGGGGGAATACGAACACCGGGGAGCTGTTTTTT.

This clonotype was found a few times. The rearrangement links TRBV18 to TRBJ2-1; possible D gene TRBD1, 7 bases. V was cut by 0 bases and J by 8 bases, with 14 bases left in between. The length of the CDR3 is 15 residues. Germline CDR1 reads KGHSH; CDR2 reads LQKENI. CDR3 loop: CASSPPSDREDEQFF. In nucleotides, the CDR3 is TGTGCCAGCTCACCACCGTCAGACAGGGAGGATGAGCAGTTCTTC.

The J gene is TRBJ2-4, the V gene TRBV5-5; D assignment may be TRBD1 or TRBD2 (5 bases each). V was cut by 1 base and J by 0 bases, with 8 bases left in between. The CDR3 spans 15 residues. Germline V gives CDR1 SGHKS, CDR2 YYEKEE (reference sequence). This CDR3 reads CASSLRGPAKNIQYF. The DNA of the CDR3 is TGTGCCAGCAGCTTGAGGGGACCAGCCAAAAACATTCAGTACTTC.

This clonotype was observed at least ten times. Here the CDR3 DNA reads TGTGCCAGCAGCCCCCTAGGAACGGAAGGAGAGCAGTACGTC. Translated: CASSPLGTEGEQYV. The chain joins TRBV7-8 to TRBJ2-7; D call uncertain. The germline V gene has CDR1 SGHVS and CDR2 FQNEAQ. The CDR3 is 14 residues long. V gave up 5 bases and J gave up 7 bases, with 18 bases separating them.

This clonotype was counted many times. V and J are TRBV7-2 and TRBJ2-7, with 7 bases lining up with TRBD1. Trimming took 0 bases from V and 3 from J; bases not matched to a gene: 2. The CDR3 has 14 amino acids. Germline V lookup: CDR1 SGHTA, CDR2 FQGNSA. The CDR3 coding sequence is TGTGCCAGCAGCTTAGCTGGGACAGTCTACGAGCAGTACGTC. It codes for CASSLAGTVYEQYV.

The CDR3 sequence: CASSQTSGGGGEQFF. CDR3 in DNA: TGTGCCAGCAGTCAAACTAGCGGGGGGGGAGGAGAGCAGTTCTTC. The chain is built from TRBV6-5 and TRBJ2-1; TRBD2 matches 13 bases. This CDR3 contains 15 residues. Looked up from germline, CDR1 is MNHEY and CDR2 is SVGAGI. V was pared by 5 bases and J by 10 bases, with 8 bases of the junction left unmatched.

This sequence joins TRBV12-3 or TRBV12-4 and TRBJ2-7; D perhaps matches TRBD1 (5 bases). V lost 6 bases, J lost 2 bases, and 11 bases lay in between. The CDR3 covers 13 residues. The CDR3 DNA follows: TGTGCCAGCAGCCTCAGGGTTCCCTACGAGCAGTACTTC. Residues: CASSLRVPYEQYF.

CDR3 sequence (DNA): TGTGCCAGTTCAACCAGGGGACAGGCAAAGGCCAAAAACATTCAGTACTTC. Protein sequence: CASSTRGQAKAKNIQYF. The rearrangement links TRBV19 to TRBJ2-4; TRBD1 aligns across 8 bases. The germline gives CDR1 LNHDA, CDR2 SQIVND (reference sequence). The CDR3 extends over 17 amino acids. The ends lost 8 bases at V and 1 base at J; junction bases unmatched: 13.

The rearrangement uses TRBV5-4 and TRBJ1-2; D is perhaps TRBD1 (5 bases). V was cut by 0 bases and J by 1 base, with 10 bases left in between. From germline, CDR1 is SGHNT and CDR2 YYREEE (reference sequence). This CDR3 contains 15 residues. CDR3 nucleotides: TGTGCCAGCAGCTTGGTCGACAGTCTTAACTATGGCTACACCTTC. This codes for CASSLVDSLNYGYTF.

Many counts were recorded for this clonotype. The CDR3: CASSLAVRQGVGYTF. The CDR3 bases are TGTGCCAGCAGCTTAGCTGTCAGACAGGGTGTGGGCTACACCTTC. This chain connects TRBV7-8 to TRBJ1-2; 7 nucleotides line up with TRBD1. CDR3 size: 15 residues. V was pared by 0 bases and J by 8 bases, with 9 bases of the junction left unmatched. Per germline, CDR1 SGHVS and CDR2 FQNEAQ.

This chain connects TRBV6-2 or TRBV6-3 to TRBJ1-1; D remains unclear. CDR3 length: 15 amino acids. V dropped 0 bases and J dropped 0 bases, with 8 bases sitting between them. Germline CDR1 MNHEY, CDR2 SVGEGT. CDR3 residues: CASSYSMEVNTEAFF. CDR3 nucleotide sequence: TGTGCCAGCAGTTACTCGATGGAAGTGAACACTGAAGCTTTCTTT.

About this clonotype: One end of the junction varies from germline; a read error may be responsible. The chain recombines TRBV10-3 with TRBJ2-1; 10 nucleotides line up with TRBD2. Germline CDR1 and CDR2: ENHRY and SYGVKD. The length of the CDR3 is 18 residues. CDR3 bases: TGTGCCTTCAGTGACCTAGCGGGGGCAAAATCCTCCTACAATGAGCAGTTCTTC. Translating it yields CAFSDLAGAKSSYNEQFF.

The chain has TRBV6-2 or TRBV6-3 and TRBJ1-6; a weak D match, TRBD1 (6 bases). Looked up from germline, CDR1 is MNHEY and CDR2 is SVGEGT. The CDR3 covers 15 residues. V lost 5 bases, J lost 3 bases, and 11 bases lay in between. The CDR3 bases are TGTGCCAGCAGTGGGGCCAGGGGCTATAATTCACCCCTCCACTTT. Its translation is CASSGARGYNSPLHF.

This clonotype was seen only a few times. V is TRBV19 and J is TRBJ2-1, with D perhaps TRBD1 (7 bases). Germline values: CDR1 LNHDA, CDR2 SQIVND (reference sequence). The CDR3 contains 15 residues. V was cut by 4 bases and J by 3 bases, with 13 bases left in between. The CDR3 reads CASSNTGEVYNEQFF. DNA of the CDR3: TGTGCCAGTAGTAACACAGGGGAGGTCTACAATGAGCAGTTCTTC.

This chain links TRBV6-5 with TRBJ1-4, with 8 nucleotides matching TRBD1. CDR1 and CDR2 (germline): MNHEY, SVGAGI. The CDR3 is 16 residues long. V lost 1 base and J lost 8; bases outside the gene matches: 9. In DNA form, the CDR3 reads TGTGCCAGCAGTTACTTTGCAGGGGGCGCAGGCGAAAAACTGTTTTTT. Translating it yields CASSYFAGGAGEKLFF.

V is TRBV7-2 and J is TRBJ2-3, with a weak D call TRBD1 (6 bases). Germline CDR1 SGHTA, CDR2 FQGNSA. The CDR3 is 17 residues long. Trimming pared 0 bases from V and 1 base from J, leaving 14 bases between. DNA for the CDR3: TGTGCCAGCAGCTTAGCGTACAGGGTGATTGGCACAGATACGCAGTATTTT. This encodes CASSLAYRVIGTDTQYF.

The rearrangement links TRBV13 to TRBJ2-1, with a weak D call TRBD2 (6 bases). This CDR3 region has 16 residues. CDR1 PRHDT and CDR2 FYEKMQ come from the germline V gene (reference sequence). V was clipped by 2 bases and J by 8 bases, with 19 bases between them. This CDR3 reads CASSLRLDRAGDEQFF. The CDR3 DNA sequence: TGTGCCAGCAGCTTAAGACTAGATAGGGCCGGGGATGAGCAGTTCTTC.